This T cell receptor beta chain was sequenced for a study of T cells in lung cancer brain metastases. Study-level results: The analysis could not control for preoperative corticosteroids affecting T cell infiltration in brain metastases. Compared with paired primaries, brain metastases showed fewer unique productive clones (around 1,400 versus 4,600).

Germline-derived CDR1 and CDR2 are SGHRS and YFSETQ. V lost 5 bases and J 1 base, leaving 14 bases between the germline ends. This CDR3 spans 15 amino acids. Genomic DNA input was about 2.24 to 5 ug, equal within pairs. Repertoires were generated with immunoSEQ multiplex PCR, while TCRdb's copy carries only in-frame clones and drops some. The table shows several thousand clones, with around nine tenths occurring only once. Turning to this clone: The antigen remains undetermined.

The sample taken for sequencing was tumor tissue from the primary lung tumor. J is TRBJ2-3 and V is TRBV5-1; the D gene is possibly TRBD1 (6 bases). This sequence was found in a woman between 50 and 59 years old with non-small cell lung cancer. In DNA form, the CDR3 reads TGCGCCAGCAGATCACAGGGATGGGGCACAGATACGCAGTATTTT. This translates into CASRSQGWGTDTQYF.